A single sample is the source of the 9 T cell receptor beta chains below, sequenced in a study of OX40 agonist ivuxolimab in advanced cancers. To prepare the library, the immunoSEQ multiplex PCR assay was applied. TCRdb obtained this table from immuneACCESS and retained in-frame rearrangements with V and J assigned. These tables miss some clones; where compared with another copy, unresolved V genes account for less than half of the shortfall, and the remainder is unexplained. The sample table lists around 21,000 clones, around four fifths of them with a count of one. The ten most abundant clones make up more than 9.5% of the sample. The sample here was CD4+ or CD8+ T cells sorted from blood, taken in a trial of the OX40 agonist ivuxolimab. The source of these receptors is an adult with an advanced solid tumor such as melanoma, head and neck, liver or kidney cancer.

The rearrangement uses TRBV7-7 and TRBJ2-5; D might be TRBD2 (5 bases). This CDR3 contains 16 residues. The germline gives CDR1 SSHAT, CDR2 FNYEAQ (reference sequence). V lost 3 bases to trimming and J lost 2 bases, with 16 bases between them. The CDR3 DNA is TGTGCCAGCAGCTTCTCGGGCGTTTCGGGGCAAGAGACCCAGTACTTC. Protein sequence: CASSFSGVSGQETQYF.

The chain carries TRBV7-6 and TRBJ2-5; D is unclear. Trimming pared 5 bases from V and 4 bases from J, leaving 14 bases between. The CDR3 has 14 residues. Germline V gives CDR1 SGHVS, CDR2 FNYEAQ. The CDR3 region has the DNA TGTGCCAGCAGCCAACCGACAAACTCAGAGACCCAGTACTTC. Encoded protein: CASSQPTNSETQYF.

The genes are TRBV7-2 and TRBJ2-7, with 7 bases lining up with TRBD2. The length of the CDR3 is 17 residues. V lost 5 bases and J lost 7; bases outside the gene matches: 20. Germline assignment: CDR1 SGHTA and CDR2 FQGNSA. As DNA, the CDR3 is TGTGCCAGCAGCACCCCAAGTCGGCCTAGCGGTCCTCGAGAGCAGTACTTC. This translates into CASSTPSRPSGPREQYF.

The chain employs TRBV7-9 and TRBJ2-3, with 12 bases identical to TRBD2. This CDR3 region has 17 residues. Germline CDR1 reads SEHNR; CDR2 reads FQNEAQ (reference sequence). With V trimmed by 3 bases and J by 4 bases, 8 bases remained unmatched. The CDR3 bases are TGTGCCAGCAGCTTCCCTAAGACTAGCGGGGGAGCAGATACGCAGTATTTT. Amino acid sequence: CASSFPKTSGGADTQYF.

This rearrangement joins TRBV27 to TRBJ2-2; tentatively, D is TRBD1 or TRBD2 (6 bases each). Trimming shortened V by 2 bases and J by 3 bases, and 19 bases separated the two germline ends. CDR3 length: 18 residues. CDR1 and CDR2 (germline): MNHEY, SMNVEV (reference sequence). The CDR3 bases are TGTGCCAGCAGTTTACTGATAAGGGGGGTCAGGGACACCGGGGAGCTGTTTTTT. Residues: CASSLLIRGVRDTGELFF.

The CDR3 region is CASSGPTGGDSYEQYF. CDR3 DNA: TGTGCCAGCAGTGGACCCACAGGGGGCGATTCCTACGAGCAGTACTTC. This rearrangement joins TRBV2 to TRBJ2-7, with 9 positions matching TRBD1. Germline values: CDR1 SNHLY, CDR2 FYNNEI. The ends lost 4 bases at V and 1 base at J; junction bases unmatched: 8. The CDR3 sequence is 16 residues long. Full variable domain (outside the CDR3, taken from reference TRBV2 and TRBJ2-7): EPEVTQTPSHQVTQMGQEVILRCVPISNHLYFYWYRQILGQKVEFLVSFYNNEISEKSEIFDDQFSVERPDGSNFTLKIRSTKLEDSAMYFCASSGPTGGDSYEQYFGPGTRLTVT.

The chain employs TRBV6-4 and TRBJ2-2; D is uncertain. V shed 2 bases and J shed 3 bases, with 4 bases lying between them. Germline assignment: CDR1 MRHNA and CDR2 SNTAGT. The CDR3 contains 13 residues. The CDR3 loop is CASSDRDTGELFF. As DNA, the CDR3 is TGTGCCAGCAGTGACAGGGACACCGGGGAGCTGTTTTTT.

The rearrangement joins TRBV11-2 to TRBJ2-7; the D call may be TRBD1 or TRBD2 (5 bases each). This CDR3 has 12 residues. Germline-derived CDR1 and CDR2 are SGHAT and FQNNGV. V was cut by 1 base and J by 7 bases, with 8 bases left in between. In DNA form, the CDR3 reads TGTGCCAGCAGCTTAGGGGGGAATGAGCAGTACTTC. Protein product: CASSLGGNEQYF.

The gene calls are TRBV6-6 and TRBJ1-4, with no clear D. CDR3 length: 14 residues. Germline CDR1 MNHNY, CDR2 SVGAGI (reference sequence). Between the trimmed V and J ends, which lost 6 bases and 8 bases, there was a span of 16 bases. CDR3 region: CASRDHGIGEKLFF. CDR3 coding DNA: TGTGCCAGCAGGGATCACGGGATCGGAGAAAAACTGTTTTTT.